The rows below give T cell receptor beta chains drawn from one sample of a study of T-cell memory formation after mild COVID-19. TCRdb called the 5' RACE reads again in MiXCR, with one record for every CDR3 protein. There are 200,000 to 300,000 distinct CDR3 sequences in the sample; around 15% occur only once, and 20% to 25% lies in the top ten. The sequenced sample consisted of PBMCs or a T cell subset sorted from them (not recorded which). These receptor sequences come from a man between 18 and 35 years old who had mild COVID-19 (a few samples of this study predate the infection). Cell type and time point are not known. The CDR3 runs from the conserved cysteine through the conserved F or W. D genes are given only for firm matches. Rows give clone size only sometimes, using once, few, many, or a class for an expanded clone.

j_call v_call clone_size d_call cdr3_nt cdr3_aa
TRBJ1-2 TRBV19 . TRBD1 TGTGCCAGTAGTCCTTGGGGGTCGACAGGGAACCATGGCTACACCTTC CASSPWGSTGNHGYTF
TRBJ1-2 TRBV5-1 few . TGCGCCAGCAGCTTGCAGGCAGGGGACTATGGCTACACCTTC CASSLQAGDYGYTF
TRBJ1-4 TRBV12-3/TRBV12-4 few TRBD1 TGTGCCAGCAGTTTAAGGGGGACAGGGAATGAAAAACTGTTTTTT CASSLRGTGNEKLFF
TRBJ1-1 TRBV6-2/TRBV6-3 many . TGTGCCAGCAGTTTCAATGGTTTAGGGAACACTGAAGCTTTCTTT CASSFNGLGNTEAFF
TRBJ2-1 TRBV6-2/TRBV6-3 . TRBD2 TGTGCCAGCAGTTACTCGGCCGGGGGGGCCAGTGAGCAGTTCTTC CASSYSAGGASEQFF
TRBJ2-3 TRBV4-3 . . TGCGCCAGCAGCCAAGACCCGGGGGCTAGCTCAGATACGCAGTATTTT CASSQDPGASSDTQYF
TRBJ1-3 TRBV4-3 few . TGCGCCAGCAGCCCCGACATATTAGGAAACACCATATATTTT CASSPDILGNTIYF
TRBJ1-4 TRBV12-3/TRBV12-4 few TRBD1 TGTGCCAGCAGTTTAGCGCGAGGGGGCTTCAATGAAAAACTGTTTTTT CASSLARGGFNEKLFF
TRBJ1-3 TRBV7-6 few . TGTGCCAGCAGCTTAGGAGGCGGACGCTCTGGAAACACCATATATTTT CASSLGGGRSGNTIYF
TRBJ2-6 TRBV5-1 . TRBD2 TGCGCCAGCAGCTTAGCGGGGGGGCCTGGGGCCAACGTCCTGACTTTC CASSLAGGPGANVLTF
TRBJ2-3 TRBV29-1 . . TGCAGCGTTGAAGCCCCGTCGGGCACAGATACGCAGTATTTT CSVEAPSGTDTQYF
TRBJ2-3 TRBV24-1 . TRBD1 TGTGCCACCAGTGATTCTCGAATACAGGGGGCAGGCACAGATACGCAGTATTTT CATSDSRIQGAGTDTQYF
TRBJ2-7 TRBV7-6 . . TGTGCCAGCAGCTCGGGTGTCAGGGGCTCCTCCTACGAGCAGTACTTC CASSSGVRGSSYEQYF
TRBJ1-1 TRBV10-2 . TRBD1 TGCGCCAGCAGGGAGGGGGCCACTGAAGCTTTCTTT CASREGATEAFF
TRBJ2-7 TRBV6-2/TRBV6-3 . . TGTGCCAGCACGGACACGGCTTTGAAGCAGTACTTC CASTDTALKQYF
TRBJ1-1 TRBV4-3 . . TGCGCCAGCAGCCAACCGGGACACCTGAACACTGAAGCTTTCTTT CASSQPGHLNTEAFF
TRBJ1-5 TRBV6-6 many . TGTGCCAGCAGCCCCGGGAGCGGAGGCTATCAGCCCCAGCATTTT CASSPGSGGYQPQHF
TRBJ1-6 TRBV6-6 . TRBD1 TGTGCCAGCCTCAGGGGGCCGAATAATTCACCCCTCCACTTT CASLRGPNNSPLHF
TRBJ2-2 TRBV11-2 few . TGTGCCAGCAGCTGGACAGACGCCGGGGAGCTGTTTTTT CASSWTDAGELFF
TRBJ1-1 TRBV19 . TRBD1 TGTGCCAGTACCGACGGGACAGACCGAATGAACACTGAAGCTTTCTTT CASTDGTDRMNTEAFF
TRBJ2-1 TRBV14 few TRBD2 TGTGCCAGCAGCCAAGACAGGGGACTAGAGGTTTTAAATGAGCAGTTCTTC CASSQDRGLEVLNEQFF
TRBJ1-2 TRBV4-1 . . TGCGCCAGCAGCCAAGATGGCCCTCGGGGAAAGCGGTATGGCTTCACCTTC CASSQDGPRGKRYGFTF
TRBJ2-5 TRBV6-6 few . TGTGCCAGCAGTTACGGTCGGGGGGCCCGGCAAGAGACCCAGTACTTC CASSYGRGARQETQYF
TRBJ1-1 TRBV5-1 few . TGCGCCAGCAGCCTAAGGACAGCAATGAACACTGAAGCTTTCTTT CASSLRTAMNTEAFF
TRBJ1-3 TRBV27 few . TGTGCCAGCAGTCGGGGGTTAGGAAACACCATATATTTT CASSRGLGNTIYF
TRBJ2-1 TRBV5-1 many . TGCGCCAGCAAAGGGGAGTATGAGCAGTTCTTC CASKGEYEQFF
TRBJ1-5 TRBV20-1 few . TGCAGTGCTACCTGGGGGGGTAGCAATCAGCCCCAGCATTTT CSATWGGSNQPQHF
TRBJ2-3 TRBV2 many . TGTGCCAGCAAAGGCGAGGTTACGCAGTATTTT CASKGEVTQYF
TRBJ2-6 TRBV7-9 . . TGTGCCAGCAGCCCCCGGGACGGGTCTAAGCCCAACGTCCTGACTTTC CASSPRDGSKPNVLTF
TRBJ2-1 TRBV7-2 . TRBD2 TGTGCCAGCAGCTCGCGGCGGACTAGCGGTGAGCAGTTCTTC CASSSRRTSGEQFF
TRBJ1-2 TRBV12-5 . . TGTGCTAGTGGCCCGGACCGCAATCGATATGGCTACACCTTC CASGPDRNRYGYTF
TRBJ2-2 TRBV7-9 few TRBD1 TGTGCCAGCAGCTTATCCAGGGGGCGCTTAGTACCCGGGGAGCTGTTTTTT CASSLSRGRLVPGELFF
TRBJ2-1 TRBV5-1 few . TGCGCCAGCAGCTTTACTTCGGGGGCCTACAATGAGCAGTTCTTC CASSFTSGAYNEQFF
TRBJ1-4 TRBV12-3/TRBV12-4 . TRBD1 TGTGCCAGCAGTCTCTCCGACAGGGGGCGCGAAAAACTGTTTTTT CASSLSDRGREKLFF
TRBJ2-1 TRBV5-1 many . TGCGCCAGCAGCTTGTATCGGGGTAGCTCCTACAATGAGCAGTTCTTC CASSLYRGSSYNEQFF
TRBJ1-1 TRBV7-3 many . TGTGCCAGCAGCTGGGGCCTTCTGGGATCTGAAGCTTTCTTT CASSWGLLGSEAFF
TRBJ2-3 TRBV5-1 . TRBD1 TGCGCCAGCAGCATTAGACAGGGGGCCACAGATACGCAGTATTTT CASSIRQGATDTQYF
TRBJ2-3 TRBV5-4 few . TGTGCCAGCAGCTTGGACGCGGCTAGCACAGATACGCAGTATTTT CASSLDAASTDTQYF
TRBJ1-2 TRBV11-2 few . TGTGCCAGCACCCCAGGGTACTATGGCTACACCTTC CASTPGYYGYTF
TRBJ2-5 TRBV5-1 few TRBD1 TGCGCCAGCAGGGTGGGACAGCTAAAGGAGACCCAGTACTTC CASRVGQLKETQYF
TRBJ1-6 TRBV9 few . TGTGCCAGCAGCGTAGATCAGGGAGGCTTGGCACCCCTCCACTTT CASSVDQGGLAPLHF
TRBJ2-2 TRBV4-2 . . TGTGCCAGCAGCCAGCTGGAGGTTGACACCGGGGAGCTGTTTTTT CASSQLEVDTGELFF
TRBJ1-6 TRBV7-2 once TRBD1 TGTGCCAGCAGCGAAAACAGGGGCTCACCCCTCCACTTT CASSENRGSPLHF
TRBJ1-2 TRBV12-3/TRBV12-4 . TRBD1 TGTGCCAGCACCCTGGACAGGGGGTCGGTCACCTTC CASTLDRGSVTF
TRBJ1-2 TRBV10-3 . . TGTGCCATCAGTGAGTTCGCAGCAAAGTATGGCTACACCTTC CAISEFAAKYGYTF
TRBJ1-4 TRBV19 few . TGTGCCAGCAGGACCATAGGGGCTTACTGGGAAAAACTGTTTTTT CASRTIGAYWEKLFF
TRBJ2-1 TRBV5-1 many . TGCGCCAGCAGCTTGACAGGCGACCCTAACAATGAGCAGTTCTTC CASSLTGDPNNEQFF
TRBJ1-2 TRBV4-1 few . TGCGCCAGCAGCCAAGCAGAGTCAGCCCGGAGCTATGGCTACACCTTC CASSQAESARSYGYTF
TRBJ2-7 TRBV6-2/TRBV6-3 many TRBD2 TGTGCCAGCAGCCCGCTAGCGGGGAAAATGGAGCAGTACTTC CASSPLAGKMEQYF
TRBJ2-7 TRBV7-6 few . TGTGCCAGCAGCAATATACAGGGATCCTACGAGCAGTACTTC CASSNIQGSYEQYF
TRBJ2-4 TRBV5-6 . . TGTGCCAGCACCTTCCAGGGAATGCCCAAAAACATTCAGTACTTC CASTFQGMPKNIQYF
TRBJ2-2 TRBV6-2/TRBV6-3 few . TGTGCCAGCAGCCCCAACGGGGGGCCCGGGGAGCTGTTTTTT CASSPNGGPGELFF
TRBJ2-5 TRBV5-1 many . TGCGCCAGCAGCGAGGACAGATCCCAAGAGACCCAGTACTTC CASSEDRSQETQYF
TRBJ2-2 TRBV12-3/TRBV12-4 many . TGTGCCAGCAGCTGGAGGCCCCCGGCCGGGGAGCTGTTTTTT CASSWRPPAGELFF
TRBJ1-1 TRBV6-5 few . TGTGCCAGCAGTTACCTTGGGGGAAGCACTGAAGCTTTCTTT CASSYLGGSTEAFF
TRBJ1-6 TRBV30 many . TGTGCCTGGAGTGTATACGAGAATTCACCCCTCCACTTT CAWSVYENSPLHF
TRBJ1-2 TRBV5-1 few . TGCGCCAGCAGCCAACGGGGGGGAAACCCTATCGGCTACACCTTC CASSQRGGNPIGYTF
TRBJ1-5 TRBV6-2/TRBV6-3 . . TGTGCCAGCAGTTTCCCAAGATATAGCAATCAGCCCCAGCATTTT CASSFPRYSNQPQHF
TRBJ2-3 TRBV4-2 few TRBD2 TGTGCCAGCAGCCAAGGGAATAGCGGGAGCACAGATACGCAGTATTTT CASSQGNSGSTDTQYF